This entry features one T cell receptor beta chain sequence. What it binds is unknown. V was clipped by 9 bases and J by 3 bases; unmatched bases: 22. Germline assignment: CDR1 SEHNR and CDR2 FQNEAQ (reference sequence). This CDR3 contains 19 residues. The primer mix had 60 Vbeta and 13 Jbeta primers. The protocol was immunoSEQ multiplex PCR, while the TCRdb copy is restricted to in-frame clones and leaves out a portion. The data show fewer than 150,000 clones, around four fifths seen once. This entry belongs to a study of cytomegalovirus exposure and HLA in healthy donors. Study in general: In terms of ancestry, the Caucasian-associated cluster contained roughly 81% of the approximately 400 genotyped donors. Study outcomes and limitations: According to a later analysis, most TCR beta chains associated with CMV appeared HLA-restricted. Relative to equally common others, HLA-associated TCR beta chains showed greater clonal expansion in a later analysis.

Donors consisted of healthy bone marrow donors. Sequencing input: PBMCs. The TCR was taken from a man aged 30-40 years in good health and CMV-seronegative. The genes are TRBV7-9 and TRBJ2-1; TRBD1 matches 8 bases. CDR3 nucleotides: TGTGCCAGTCGAGGATCTAGGGACAGGCAATCTTTGTTCTACAATGAGCAGTTCTTC. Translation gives CASRGSRDRQSLFYNEQFF. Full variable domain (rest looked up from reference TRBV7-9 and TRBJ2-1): DTGVSQNPRHKITKRGQNVTFRCDPISEHNRLYWYRQTLGQGPEFLTYFQNEAQLEKSRLLSDRFSAERPKGSFSTLEIQRTEQGDSAMYLCASRGSRDRQSLFYNEQFFGPGTRLTVL.